What follows are 16 T cell receptor beta chains derived from one specimen sequenced in a study of read filtering for tumor transcriptome and immune sequencing. The library was built from approximately 400 ng RNA with molecular barcoded adaptors for alpha/delta and beta/gamma chains. TCRdb reprocessed the reads with MiXCR, giving one entry per CDR3 protein. Among over 45,000 distinct CDR3 sequences, about 20% were seen once, and the ten largest hold about a sixth. The sequenced material came from a population of CD138-negative cells sorted from bone marrow. These receptors were collected from a donor aged 40 or older with multiple myeloma.

This clonotype was observed many times. This chain connects TRBV29-1 to TRBJ2-3; 7 bases match TRBD2. The V and J ends lost 3 bases and 4 bases, in that order; junction bases with no gene match: 7. The CDR3 loop spans 14 amino acids. The germline CDR1 and CDR2 sequences are SQVTM and ANQGSEA. This CDR3 is CSVESGEGSDTQYF. In DNA, the CDR3 is TGCAGCGTTGAGAGCGGGGAGGGGTCAGATACGCAGTATTTT.

This clonotype showed up many times. The V call is TRBV6-6, the J call TRBJ2-3; D may be TRBD2 (6 bases). The V and J ends lost 7 bases and 3 bases respectively, with 17 bases between them. The germline V gene encodes CDR1 MNHNY and CDR2 SVGAGI (reference sequence). The length of the CDR3 is 15 residues. CDR3 in DNA: TGTGCCAGCACCTCAAACGGGAGAGGGACAGATACGCAGTATTTT. It encodes CASTSNGRGTDTQYF.

This clonotype was counted ten times or more. The chain combines TRBV15 with TRBJ1-2, with D unresolved. CDR3 length: 13 residues. V lost 0 bases and J 6 bases, leaving 8 bases between the germline ends. Germline V CDR1 and CDR2: LNHNV, YYDKDF (reference sequence). CDR3 loop: CATSREEGDGYTF. The CDR3 DNA is TGTGCCACCAGCAGAGAGGAAGGAGATGGCTACACCTTC. Combining the CDR3 with reference TRBV15 and TRBJ1-2 gives the whole variable domain DAMVIQNPRYQVTQFGKPVTLSCSQTLNHNVMYWYQQKSSQAPKLLFHYYDKDFNNEADTPDNFQSRRPNTSFCFLDIRSPGLGDTAMYLCATSREEGDGYTFGSGTRLTVV.

This clonotype was counted a few times. This chain links TRBV30 with TRBJ2-7; D is perhaps TRBD1 (5 bases). Trimming shortened V by 5 bases and J by 4 bases, and 9 bases separated the two germline ends. Per the germline V gene, CDR1 is GTSNPN and CDR2 is SVGIG (reference sequence). This CDR3 contains 11 residues. The CDR3 reads CAWDQGYEQYF. In nucleotides, the CDR3 is TGTGCCTGGGATCAGGGATACGAGCAGTACTTC.

In its sample, this clonotype was seen many times. The V gene is TRBV28, the J gene TRBJ2-1, with D perhaps TRBD1 (6 bases). Trimming left V 6 bases short and J 8 bases short, with 11 bases between. The germline V gene has CDR1 MDHEN and CDR2 SYDVKM. The CDR3 length is 12 residues. CDR3 loop: CASSTTGYEQFF. CDR3 nucleotide sequence: TGTGCCAGCAGCACTACAGGGTATGAGCAGTTCTTC.

This clonotype was observed at least ten times. CDR3 coding DNA: TGCAGCGTTGAGAAGGCTCTCCAAGAGACCCAGTACTTC. Translation: CSVEKALQETQYF. The rearrangement uses TRBV29-1 and TRBJ2-5; no clear D. The CDR3 has 13 residues. V was clipped by 3 bases and J by 1 base, with 9 bases between them. Germline assignment: CDR1 SQVTM and CDR2 ANQGSEA.

This clonotype was observed many times. The V and J genes are TRBV2 and TRBJ2-1, with a tentative D call TRBD1 (5 bases). The V end lost 6 bases, the J end lost 8 bases, and 11 bases lay between the germline ends. The CDR3 totals 12 residues. Germline V lookup: CDR1 SNHLY, CDR2 FYNNEI. CDR3 sequence: CASRVDSDEQFF. In DNA form, the CDR3 reads TGTGCCAGCAGAGTAGACAGCGATGAGCAGTTCTTC.

The chain links TRBV20-1 to TRBJ2-7, with D perhaps given as TRBD1 or TRBD2 (5 bases each). Trimming shortened V by 3 bases and J by 5 bases, and 11 bases separated the two germline ends. The germline gives CDR1 DFQATT, CDR2 SNEGSKA (reference sequence). The CDR3 is 12 residues long. CDR3 DNA: TGCAGTGCTAGTGCCGGGGACCACGAGCAGTACTTC. It codes for CSASAGDHEQYF.

A few counts support this clonotype. The CDR3 DNA follows: TGCAGCGTTGACTCGTTCAGTAGATCCTACAATGAGCAGTTCTTC. This codes for CSVDSFSRSYNEQFF. The chain links TRBV29-1 to TRBJ2-1; no clear D. CDR1 and CDR2 from the germline V gene are SQVTM and ANQGSEA. V lost 3 bases and J lost 1, with 13 bases in between. The CDR3 loop spans 15 amino acids.

This clonotype was counted a few times. This may come from a read error, since a much larger clone is one base off. The rearrangement links TRBV20-1 to TRBJ1-6; possible D gene TRBD1, 5 bases. Germline CDR1 reads DFQATT; CDR2 reads SNEGSKA (reference sequence). This CDR3 region has 16 residues. Trimming left V 5 bases short and J 0 bases short, with 14 bases between. CDR3 in DNA: TGCAGTGCTGGAGCACGACAGAGCTCCTATAATTCACCCCTCCACTTT. This codes for CSAGARQSSYNSPLHF.

This clonotype showed up many times. V is TRBV28 and J is TRBJ2-2; the D gene is possibly TRBD1 (5 bases). Trimming cost V 7 bases and J 7 bases, with 16 bases left between them. Germline V gene lookup returns CDR1 MDHEN and CDR2 SYDVKM. The CDR3 contains 14 residues. The DNA for the CDR3 is TGTGCCAGCAATTACCCAGGGTCAGGCGGGGAGCTGTTTTTT. Its translation: CASNYPGSGGELFF.

This clonotype appeared a single time. This sequence may be a read error, since a much larger clone differs from it by one base. The chain links TRBV29-1 to TRBJ1-1, with 7 bases that match TRBD1. From germline, CDR1 is SQVTM and CDR2 ANQGSEA. The CDR3 is 12 residues long. CDR3 nucleotides: TGCAGCGTCGGCAGGGGGGGTACTGAAGCTTACTTT. Its protein product is CSVGRGGTEAYF.

As to this clonotype: This sequence may be a read error, since a much larger clone differs from it by one base. The chain is built from TRBV6-2 or TRBV6-3 and TRBJ2-5; D remains unclear. This CDR3 contains 13 residues. Germline-derived CDR1 and CDR2 are MNHEY and SVGEGT. Trimming shortened V by 8 bases and J by 5 bases, and 15 bases separated the two germline ends. In DNA, the CDR3 is TGTGCCAGCGGTTTACCCGGCAGGGAGACCCAGTACTTC. It yields the protein CASGLPGRETQYF.

The V call is TRBV2, the J call TRBJ1-1; 8 bases line up with TRBD1. The germline gives CDR1 SNHLY, CDR2 FYNNEI. The CDR3 loop spans 14 amino acids. With 7 bases clipped from V and 5 bases from J, the junction kept 9 bases outside the gene matches. As DNA, the CDR3 is TGTGCCAGCAATGGACAGGGACGAGAAACTGAAGCTTTCTTT. Translated: CASNGQGRETEAFF.

This clonotype was seen ten or more times. V gene TRBV5-1 combines with J gene TRBJ1-1; tentatively, D is TRBD1 (5 bases). The CDR3 is 15 amino acids. The V and J ends lost 1 base and 4 bases respectively, with 14 bases between them. Germline loops: CDR1 SGHRS, CDR2 YFSETQ. In DNA form, the CDR3 reads TGCGCCAGCAGCTTGTTGTGGGGCATGACCACTGAAGCTTTCTTT. Translating gives CASSLLWGMTTEAFF.

This clonotype was detected ten times or more. This rearrangement joins TRBV18 to TRBJ1-1; no clear D. Deletions cut 3 bases from V and 4 bases from J, with 6 bases between. The germline V gene has CDR1 KGHSH and CDR2 LQKENI. The CDR3 covers 12 residues. DNA for the CDR3: TGTGCCAGCTCACCCAGCGGCACTGAAGCTTTCTTT. Residues: CASSPSGTEAFF.